A selection of T cell receptor beta chains follows, all from one sample in a study of blood T cell repertoires in COVID-19. Sequenced by immunoSEQ multiplex PCR; TCRdb stores in-frame clones only, minus some. Of approximately 69,000 clones listed, 82% are singletons. Sequencing was done on a sample of peripheral blood. The receptors shown here come from a woman of 80 years or more with acute or convalescent COVID-19. CDR3s include the opening cysteine and the closing phenylalanine or tryptophan. Fields, in order: J gene, clone size, D gene, V gene, CDR3 protein, CDR3 DNA. The D gene is left open where the match is weak. Expanded clones get a size class; other rows say once, few or many, or leave the size out.

>TRBJ2-1|-|TRBD1|TRBV10-1
CASSENRGSQFF
TGCGCCAGCAGTGAAAACAGGGGTTCTCAGTTCTTC
>TRBJ1-6|-|TRBD1|TRBV14
CASSPLSGTANSPLHF
TGTGCCAGCAGTCCTCTGTCCGGGACAGCCAATTCACCCCTCCACTTT
>TRBJ1-5|once|-|TRBV29-1
CSVRTSDQPQHF
TGCAGCGTTCGGACATCCGATCAGCCCCAGCATTTT
>TRBJ2-6|-|TRBD2|TRBV19
CASTPLAFGANVLTF
TGTGCCAGTACCCCACTAGCGTTTGGGGCCAACGTCCTGACTTTC
>TRBJ2-3|-|-|TRBV7-9
CASSPEIGLAGTDTQYF
TGTGCCAGCAGCCCCGAGATCGGGCTAGCAGGAACAGATACGCAGTATTTT
>TRBJ2-1|-|-|TRBV9
CASSGGLHNEQFF
TGTGCCAGCAGCGGGGGCCTCCACAATGAGCAGTTCTTC
>TRBJ2-7|-|TRBD2|TRBV3-1/TRBV3-2
CASSQGLAGGHEQYF
TGTGCCAGCAGTCAAGGACTAGCGGGAGGTCATGAGCAGTACTTC
>TRBJ1-4|-|TRBD1|TRBV19
CASWPGQGNEKLFF
TGTGCCAGTTGGCCCGGACAGGGAAATGAAAAACTGTTTTTT
>TRBJ1-1|once|-|TRBV21-1
CASSSPSAFF
TGTGCCAGCAGCTCCCCGTCAGCTTTCTTT
>TRBJ2-2|-|-|TRBV9
CASSALEHTHRTGELFF
TGTGCCAGCAGCGCCCTAGAACACACCCACCGGACCGGGGAGCTGTTTTTT
>TRBJ2-2|-|-|TRBV7-8
CASSFTGTVWTGELFF
TGTGCCAGCAGCTTTACAGGGACGGTTTGGACCGGGGAGCTGTTTTTT
>TRBJ1-2|-|TRBD1|TRBV5-6
CASSLTMSGTGHYTF
TGTGCCAGCAGCTTGACAATGTCCGGGACAGGGCACTACACCTTC
>TRBJ2-1|-|TRBD2|TRBV6-5
CASSLHGTNYNEQFF
TGTGCCAGCTCACTACACGGGACTAATTACAATGAGCAGTTCTTC
>TRBJ1-5|-|-|TRBV19
CASRGRGWGNQPQHF
TGTGCCAGTAGGGGGCGAGGATGGGGCAATCAGCCCCAGCATTTT
>TRBJ2-5|-|-|TRBV24-1
CATSDFSRGLQETQYF
TGTGCCACCAGTGATTTCAGCAGGGGCTTACAAGAGACCCAGTACTTC
>TRBJ1-1|few|-|TRBV6-5
CASRPVGGNTEAFF
TGTGCCAGCAGGCCCGTCGGAGGGAACACTGAAGCTTTCTTT
>TRBJ2-1|-|TRBD2|TRBV5-1
CASSLGLAGNEQFF
TGCGCCAGCAGCTTGGGACTAGCGGGCAATGAGCAGTTCTTC
>TRBJ2-7|once|-|TRBV3-1/TRBV3-2
CASSGAGFTFYEQYF
TGTGCCAGCAGCGGAGCGGGTTTCACCTTTTACGAGCAGTACTTC
>TRBJ2-2|-|TRBD2|TRBV6-5
CASSYQLASTGELFF
TGTGCCAGCAGTTACCAACTAGCGAGCACCGGGGAGCTGTTTTTT
>TRBJ2-1|-|TRBD2|TRBV9
CASSGGLAGVKYNEQFF
TGTGCCAGCAGCGGTGGACTAGCGGGAGTAAAGTACAATGAGCAGTTCTTC
>TRBJ2-1|-|-|TRBV24-1
CATSDRTSNLDNEQFF
TGTGCCACCAGTGACCGAACTAGCAACTTAGACAATGAGCAGTTCTTC
>TRBJ2-7|-|TRBD1|TRBV10-3
CAISARDRGIYEQYF
TGTGCCATCAGTGCCCGGGACAGGGGTATCTACGAGCAGTACTTC
>TRBJ1-1|once|-|TRBV6-4
CASRAGQNTEAFF
TGTGCCAGCAGGGCAGGGCAGAACACTGAAGCTTTCTTT
>TRBJ1-1|-|-|TRBV30
CAWSKQGNAEAFF
TGTGCCTGGAGTAAACAGGGAAATGCTGAAGCTTTCTTT
>TRBJ2-7|-|-|TRBV2
CASSEHGLQYF
TGTGCCAGCAGTGAACATGGGCTGCAGTACTTC
>TRBJ2-1|-|-|TRBV6-5
CASSYRNEQFF
TGTGCCAGCAGTTACCGCAATGAGCAGTTCTTC
>TRBJ2-1|-|TRBD2|TRBV6-6
CASSFSSSGSYNEQFF
TGTGCCAGCAGTTTTTCCTCTAGCGGGAGTTACAATGAGCAGTTCTTC
>TRBJ2-1|-|TRBD2|TRBV30
CAWSPGLAGINNEQFF
TGTGCCTGGAGTCCGGGACTAGCGGGAATAAACAATGAGCAGTTCTTC
>TRBJ2-3|-|-|TRBV12-5
CASGSADTQYF
TGTGCTAGTGGTTCGGCAGATACGCAGTATTTT
>TRBJ2-2|-|TRBD2|TRBV9
CASSVVAGGRTGELFF
TGTGCCAGCAGCGTAGTGGCGGGAGGGCGCACCGGGGAGCTGTTTTTT
>TRBJ1-1|once|-|TRBV5-6
CASSRGIHPTEAFF
TGTGCCAGCAGCCGCGGGATTCATCCCACTGAAGCTTTCTTT
>TRBJ2-7|-|TRBD1|TRBV7-8
CASSSWDRLNEQYF
TGTGCCAGCAGCTCCTGGGACAGGCTGAACGAGCAGTACTTC
>TRBJ2-5|-|TRBD2|TRBV27
CASSLSGGGWHQYF
TGTGCCAGCAGTTTATCGGGGGGGGGATGGCACCAGTACTTC
>TRBJ2-3|-|TRBD2|TRBV24-1
CATSDYGLGRGFSTDTQYF
TGTGCCACCAGTGATTATGGCCTCGGGAGGGGGTTTAGCACAGATACGCAGTATTTT
>TRBJ2-7|-|-|TRBV18
CASSLTIGGTYEQYF
TGTGCCAGCTCACTTACGATCGGGGGTACCTACGAGCAGTACTTC
>TRBJ2-1|-|TRBD2|TRBV7-9
CASSPPLRLAVYNEQFF
TGTGCCAGCAGCCCCCCCCTAAGGCTAGCGGTCTACAATGAGCAGTTCTTC
>TRBJ1-3|once|-|TRBV7-2
CASSFRGPGNTIYF
TGTGCCAGCAGCTTCCGCGGGCCTGGAAACACCATATATTTT
>TRBJ1-4|-|-|TRBV6-2/TRBV6-3
CASSYSNEKLFF
TGTGCCAGCAGTTATAGCAATGAAAAACTGTTTTTT
>TRBJ2-3|-|-|TRBV7-2
CASSLSLLGGTSTDTQYF
TGTGCCAGCAGCTTGTCCCTGCTCGGCGGGACTAGCACAGATACGCAGTATTTT
>TRBJ2-5|-|TRBD2|TRBV29-1
CSVAQTSGRGETQYF
TGCAGCGTTGCACAGACTAGCGGGAGGGGAGAGACCCAGTACTTC
>TRBJ2-4|-|TRBD2|TRBV28
CASSFQREAFPYF
TGTGCCAGCAGTTTTCAGCGGGAGGCCTTTCCGTACTTC
>TRBJ1-2|-|TRBD1|TRBV24-1
CATSDLGRDRDGYTF
TGTGCCACCAGTGATTTGGGCCGGGACAGGGATGGCTACACCTTC
>TRBJ1-1|-|-|TRBV27
CASSLSWGGQNTEAFF
TGTGCCAGCAGTTTATCGTGGGGGGGCCAGAACACTGAAGCTTTCTTT
>TRBJ2-3|-|TRBD2|TRBV19
CASSPLAVSTDTQYF
TGTGCCAGTAGTCCACTAGCGGTGAGCACAGATACGCAGTATTTT
>TRBJ2-7|-|-|TRBV7-9
CASSGRASYEQYF
TGTGCCAGCAGCGGGCGGGCCTCCTACGAGCAGTACTTC
>TRBJ2-3|-|TRBD2|TRBV6-5
CASRGLAGGDTQYF
TGTGCCAGCAGGGGACTAGCGGGAGGGGATACGCAGTATTTT
>TRBJ2-1|-|-|TRBV3-1/TRBV3-2
CASSQGSSSVDNEQFF
TGTGCCAGCAGCCAAGGGTCGTCTAGCGTGGACAATGAGCAGTTCTTC
>TRBJ2-7|-|-|TRBV5-6
CASTLGAGPSTTYEQYF
TGTGCCAGCACCCTCGGGGCGGGACCATCTACGACCTACGAGCAGTACTTC
>TRBJ2-2|-|TRBD2|TRBV5-1
CASSPRLAGTNTGELFF
TGCGCCAGCAGCCCAAGGCTAGCGGGTACTAACACCGGGGAGCTGTTTTTT
>TRBJ2-7|-|TRBD2|TRBV11-2
CASSLGPGLPPYEQYF
TGTGCCAGCAGCTTAGGCCCGGGACTACCTCCCTACGAGCAGTACTTC
>TRBJ1-1|-|-|TRBV28
CASSVGGALGTEAFF
TGTGCCAGCAGTGTGGGGGGGGCGCTTGGCACTGAAGCTTTCTTT
>TRBJ1-1|-|-|TRBV30
CAWTAGLNTEAFF
TGTGCCTGGACCGCGGGACTGAACACTGAAGCTTTCTTT
>TRBJ1-2|-|TRBD1|TRBV27
CASSFNRQGGYGYTF
TGTGCCAGCAGTTTTAATCGACAGGGGGGCTATGGCTACACCTTC
>TRBJ1-5|-|-|TRBV6-2/TRBV6-3
CASSYSRRPQHF
TGTGCCAGCAGTTACTCGAGGCGGCCCCAGCATTTT
>TRBJ2-5|-|TRBD2|TRBV5-6
CASRFSGRAGETQYF
TGTGCCAGCAGATTTAGCGGGAGGGCCGGGGAGACCCAGTACTTC
>TRBJ2-1|-|TRBD2|TRBV4-1
CASSQPGLAGPNEQFF
TGCGCCAGCAGCCAACCGGGACTAGCGGGCCCCAATGAGCAGTTCTTC
>TRBJ1-1|-|-|TRBV7-2
CASSLEGGRAEAFF
TGTGCCAGCAGCTTAGAAGGGGGAAGGGCTGAAGCTTTCTTT